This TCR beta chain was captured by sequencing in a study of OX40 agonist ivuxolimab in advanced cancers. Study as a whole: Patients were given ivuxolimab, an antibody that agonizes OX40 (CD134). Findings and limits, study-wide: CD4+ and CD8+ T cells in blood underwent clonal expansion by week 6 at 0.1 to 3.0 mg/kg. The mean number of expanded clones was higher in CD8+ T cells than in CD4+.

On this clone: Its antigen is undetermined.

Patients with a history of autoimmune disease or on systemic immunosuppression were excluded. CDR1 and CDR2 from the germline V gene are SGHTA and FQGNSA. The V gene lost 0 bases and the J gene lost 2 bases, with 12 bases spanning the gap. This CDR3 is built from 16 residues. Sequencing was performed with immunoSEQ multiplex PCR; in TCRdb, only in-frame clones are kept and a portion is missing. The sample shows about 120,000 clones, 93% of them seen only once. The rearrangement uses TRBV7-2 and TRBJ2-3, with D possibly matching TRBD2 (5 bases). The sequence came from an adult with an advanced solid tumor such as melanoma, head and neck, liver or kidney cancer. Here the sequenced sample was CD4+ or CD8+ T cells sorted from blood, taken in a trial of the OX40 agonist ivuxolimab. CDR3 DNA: TGTGCCAGCAGCTTAGCGTCTACGGGAACCACAGATACGCAGTATTTT. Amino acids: CASSLASTGTTDTQYF.